The TCR beta chain described here comes from a study of blood T cell repertoires in COVID-19. Across the study: The origin of the acute and convalescent COVID-19 samples was the United States, Italy and Spain. PBMCs, B-cell-depleted T cells, or T cells were the source of the cDNA or gDNA that made up the material.

In the authors' workflow: By means of reference gene primer amplification, nucleated cell counts were estimated. Assay: immunoSEQ multiplex PCR; the TCRdb copy retains only in-frame clones and omits some. The V and J calls and the clone size are those of that table, but D and trimming were determined from the DNA. The data show about 68,000 clones, 85% to 90% seen once. Germline CDR1 LGHNA, CDR2 YNFKEQ. J lost 5 bases, V lost 0 bases, and 7 bases had no gene match. This CDR3 has 17 amino acids. This TCR was recovered from a man aged 45 to 65 with active COVID-19. The chain employs TRBV4-2 and TRBJ2-3, with 11 nucleotides matching TRBD2. Sequencing was performed on peripheral blood. This CDR3 is CASSQDVSGGAVDTQYF. CDR3 sequence (DNA): TGTGCCAGCAGCCAAGATGTTAGCGGGGGGGCCGTAGATACGCAGTATTTT.